This TCR beta chain was sequenced for a study of T cells in Graves' hyperthyroidism and ophthalmopathy (dated by TCRdb to the late 2010s). About the investigation overall: Peripheral blood samples were taken at the time of initial diagnosis, prior to any treatment. The paper reports TCR Vbeta CDR3 sequencing of about 140 peripheral blood samples: over 40 ophthalmopathy, under 85 hyperthyroidism and 17 progressor patients. Thyroid tissue and blood T-cell repertoires from more than five Graves' hyperthyroidism patients were also compared in the study. A discovery cohort of around 98 patients, approximately 45 with Graves' ophthalmopathy and approximately 60 with stable Graves' hyperthyroidism, was used to find distinguishing TCR V-J signatures. Prospective prediction of ophthalmopathy was tested in an independent validation cohort of 18 hyperthyroidism patients and some 17 patients who later progressed to ophthalmopathy. The 95 to 100 discovery patients were randomly divided into training and test sets at a 7:3 ratio. After sampling, hyperthyroidism patients received methimazole starting at 30 mg daily, and ophthalmopathy patients received high-dose intravenous methylprednisolone. Findings and caveats that apply to the study as a whole: A 13 V-J signature model separated ophthalmopathy from stable hyperthyroidism, with 87.88% sensitivity and 81.08% specificity in cross-validation and 80%/75% in testing. Most expanded thyroid clonotypes (frequency above 0.001) were also detected in blood, a finding suggesting that blood repertoires may reflect thyroid immune responses. No statistical method was used to set the sample size in advance, and investigators knew the group allocation. In validation, progression to ophthalmopathy was predicted by the model with 70.59% sensitivity and 72.22% specificity, a median of around 6.5 months before onset.

Amplification of TCR beta CDR3 regions was carried out from RNA transcripts. The first round of RT-PCR for the TCR CDR3 was performed with the HTBI primer set and the Qiagen OneStep RT-PCR kit. A second multiplex PCR round built the libraries, followed by size selection and purification. The libraries were sequenced on an Illumina HiSeq2000 using paired-end 100 bp reads. For the original study's pipeline: SOAPnuke was used to process the raw data, throwing out any read that contained adapters or uncalled bases, had a mean Phred below 15, or lacked an exact constant-primer or identifier match. High-quality paired reads were merged using COPE v1.2.5, and each unique nucleotide sequence was defined as a clonotype. Clonotypes were aligned to IMGT TRBV, TRBD and TRBJ reference segments using MiTCR v1.1. Analysis was restricted to V-J combinations with a frequency above 0.0001, which covered over 98% of repertoires. The TCS score was defined as F50 (clonal expansion) divided by E x V (chaos), with BLOSUM62-based TCRdist calculated between CDR3 peptides within each V-J. Welch's t-statistics and random forest reduced roughly 540 V-J features to 13, which were used in a naive Bayes classifier (R e1071). The Morisita-Horn index was used to measure how similar the thyroid and blood repertoires were. TCRdb reworked the public reads: Q25 trimming with fastp, MiXCR clone assembly, productive beta chains retained. Each entry merges the rows of one CDR3 protein and shows their most common DNA and genes. None of the V and J calls come from the authors' own analysis; TCRdb made them. Here the sample has nearly 750,000 distinct CDR3 sequences; over 35% occur a single time. The top ten constitute around 32% of the sample.

Stable Graves' hyperthyroidism was defined as no progression to ophthalmopathy during 18 months of follow-up. Hyperthyroidism patients were newly diagnosed, had a disease duration of under 2 months, and were aged 18 to 65 years. The study excluded patients with uncontrolled infections, other autoimmune diseases, pregnancy or lactation. Diagnoses were established on the basis of clinical symptoms, serum thyroxine and TRAb, thyroid ultrasound, and orbital computed tomography. PBMCs were separated from about 10 ml of fresh peripheral blood using Ficoll-Paque density gradient centrifugation. Total RNA was extracted with Trizol reagent, and quality was checked on an Agilent 2100 Bioanalyzer. Concerning this clonotype itself: The target of this receptor is not known. No base qualities exist here, and no much larger clone lies one base off it.

From the cysteine up to the phenylalanine, the CDR3 has a length of 15 residues. Only the CDR3 part of the read is kept: 45 bases, read in frame from the first base. V is pruned by 6 bases and J by 4 bases, leaving 7 bases of the junction without a gene match. Input material: blood. The TCR originated in a woman in her 40s with Graves' hyperthyroidism. The sequence joins TRBV12-3 or TRBV12-4 to TRBJ2-7, with TRBD1 matching 12 junction bases. The nucleotides read TGTGCCAGCAGCCGAATGGGACAGGGGGCTTACGAGCAGTACTTC. Translated, this is CASSRMGQGAYEQYF.